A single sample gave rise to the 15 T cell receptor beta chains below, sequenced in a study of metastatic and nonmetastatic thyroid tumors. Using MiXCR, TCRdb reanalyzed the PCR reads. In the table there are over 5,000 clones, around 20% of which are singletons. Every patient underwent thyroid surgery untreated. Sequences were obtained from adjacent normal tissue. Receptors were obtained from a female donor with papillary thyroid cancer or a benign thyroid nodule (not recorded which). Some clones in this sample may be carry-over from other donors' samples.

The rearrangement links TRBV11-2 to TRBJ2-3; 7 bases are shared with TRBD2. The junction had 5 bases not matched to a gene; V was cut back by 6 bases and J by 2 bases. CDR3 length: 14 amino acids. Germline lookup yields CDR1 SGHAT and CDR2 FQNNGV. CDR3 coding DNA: TGTGCCAGCAGGACCGGGACTAACACAGATACGCAGTATTTT. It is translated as CASRTGTNTDTQYF. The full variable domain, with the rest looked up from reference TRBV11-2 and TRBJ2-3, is EAGVAQSPRYKIIEKRQSVAFWCNPISGHATLYWYQQILGQGPKLLIQFQNNGVVDDSQLPKDRFSAERLKGVDSTLKIQPAKLEDSAVYLCASRTGTNTDTQYFGPGTRLTVL.

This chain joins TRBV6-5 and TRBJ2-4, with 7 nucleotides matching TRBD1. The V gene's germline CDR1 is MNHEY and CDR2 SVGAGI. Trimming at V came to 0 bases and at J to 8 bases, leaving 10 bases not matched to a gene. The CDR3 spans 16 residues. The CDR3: CASSYSIWDSQDIQYF. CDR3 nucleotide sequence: TGTGCCAGCAGTTACTCGATCTGGGACAGCCAAGACATTCAGTACTTC.

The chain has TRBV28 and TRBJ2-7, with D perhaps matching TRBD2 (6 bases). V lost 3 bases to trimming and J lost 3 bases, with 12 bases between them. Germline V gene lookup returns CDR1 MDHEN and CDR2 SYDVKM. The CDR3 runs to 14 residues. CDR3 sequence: CASSFRGLYYEQYF. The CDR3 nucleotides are TGTGCCAGCAGTTTTCGCGGACTATACTACGAGCAGTACTTC.

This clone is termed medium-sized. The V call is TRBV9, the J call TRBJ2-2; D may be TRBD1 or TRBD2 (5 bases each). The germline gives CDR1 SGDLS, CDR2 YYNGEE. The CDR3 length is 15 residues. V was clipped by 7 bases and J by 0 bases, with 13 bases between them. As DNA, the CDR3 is TGTGCCAGCGGGTCGGGGCACGCGAACACCGGGGAGCTGTTTTTT. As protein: CASGSGHANTGELFF.

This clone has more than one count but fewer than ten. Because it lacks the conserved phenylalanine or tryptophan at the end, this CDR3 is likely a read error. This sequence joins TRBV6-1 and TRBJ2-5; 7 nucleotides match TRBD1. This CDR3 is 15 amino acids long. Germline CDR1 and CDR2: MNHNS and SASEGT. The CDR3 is CASKIWSGGQDTQYL. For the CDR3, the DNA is TGTGCCAGTAAAATATGGTCAGGGGGACAAGATACCCAGTACCTC.

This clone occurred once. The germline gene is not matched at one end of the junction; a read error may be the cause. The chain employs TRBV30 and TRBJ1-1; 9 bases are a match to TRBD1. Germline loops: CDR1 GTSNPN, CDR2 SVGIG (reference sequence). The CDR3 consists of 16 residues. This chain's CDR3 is CAWSNRGDRVNTEAFF. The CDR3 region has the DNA TGTGCCTGGAGTAATCGGGGGGACAGGGTGAATACTGAAGCTTTCTTT.

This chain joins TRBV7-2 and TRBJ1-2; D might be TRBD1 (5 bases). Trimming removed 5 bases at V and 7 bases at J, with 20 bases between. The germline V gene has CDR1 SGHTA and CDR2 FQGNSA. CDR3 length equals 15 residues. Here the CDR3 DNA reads TGTGCCAGCAGCCCAGGGACGACAGCCCCAGGTGGCTACACCTTC. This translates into CASSPGTTAPGGYTF.

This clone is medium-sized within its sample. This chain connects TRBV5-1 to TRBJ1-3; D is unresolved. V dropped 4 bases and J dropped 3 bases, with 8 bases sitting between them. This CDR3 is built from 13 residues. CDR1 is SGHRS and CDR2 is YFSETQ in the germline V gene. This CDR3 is CASSLSSGNTIYF. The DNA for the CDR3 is TGCGCCAGCAGCCTCAGTAGTGGAAACACCATATATTTT.

DNA for the CDR3: TGTGCCACCGAGGGACAGGTGTCGAACACCATATATTTT. Protein: CATEGQVSNTIYF. This chain links TRBV12-3 or TRBV12-4 with TRBJ1-3; TRBD1 agrees at 8 bases. The CDR3 contains 13 residues. The V and J ends lost 10 bases and 7 bases, in that order; junction bases with no gene match: 9.

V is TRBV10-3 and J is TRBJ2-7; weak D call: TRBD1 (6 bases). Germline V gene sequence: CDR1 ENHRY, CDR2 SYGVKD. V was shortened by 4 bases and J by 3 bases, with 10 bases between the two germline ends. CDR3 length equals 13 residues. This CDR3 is CAISATGYYEQYV. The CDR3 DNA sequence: TGTGCCATCAGTGCCACAGGGTACTACGAGCAGTACGTC.

The CDR3 region has the DNA TGTGCCAGCAGCGTAGGCCCCTGGGAGGGGTATGAAAACATTCAGTACTTC. Its translation: CASSVGPWEGYENIQYF. The chain carries TRBV9 and TRBJ2-4; 7 bases are shared with TRBD2. Looked up from germline, CDR1 is SGDLS and CDR2 is YYNGEE. This CDR3 is 17 amino acids long. Trimming at V came to 0 bases and at J to 5 bases, leaving 11 bases not matched to a gene.

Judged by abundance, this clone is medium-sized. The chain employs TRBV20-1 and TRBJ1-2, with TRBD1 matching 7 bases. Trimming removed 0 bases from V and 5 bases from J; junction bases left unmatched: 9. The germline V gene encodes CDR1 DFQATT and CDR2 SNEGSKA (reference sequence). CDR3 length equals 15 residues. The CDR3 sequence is CSARDNTGVRYGYTF. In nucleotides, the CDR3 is TGCAGTGCTAGAGACAATACAGGGGTACGGTATGGCTACACCTTC.

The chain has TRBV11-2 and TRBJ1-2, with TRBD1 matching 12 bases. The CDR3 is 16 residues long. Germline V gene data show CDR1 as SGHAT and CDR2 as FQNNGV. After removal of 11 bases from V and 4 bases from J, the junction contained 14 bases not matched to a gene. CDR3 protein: CAGPRGTGGVSYGYTF. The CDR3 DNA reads TGTGCCGGCCCCCGGGGGACAGGGGGCGTAAGCTATGGCTACACCTTC.

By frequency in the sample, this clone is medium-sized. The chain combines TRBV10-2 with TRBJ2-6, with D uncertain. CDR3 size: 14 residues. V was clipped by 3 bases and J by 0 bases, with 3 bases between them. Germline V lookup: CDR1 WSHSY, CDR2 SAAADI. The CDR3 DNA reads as TGCGCCAGCAGTGAACCCTCTGGGGCCAACGTCCTGACTTTC. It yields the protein CASSEPSGANVLTF.

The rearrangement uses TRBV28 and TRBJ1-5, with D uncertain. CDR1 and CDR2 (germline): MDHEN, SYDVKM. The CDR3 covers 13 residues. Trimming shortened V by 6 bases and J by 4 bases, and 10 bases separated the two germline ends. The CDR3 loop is CASRYGQNQPQHF. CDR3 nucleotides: TGTGCCAGCAGGTACGGCCAAAATCAGCCCCAGCATTTT.